The 27 T cell receptor beta chains in this list originate from one sample, sequenced in a study of CD8 T cells in Susac syndrome. RNA amounts of 0.5 to 1 ug underwent reverse transcription with random hexamers. TCRdb re-analysed the immunoSEQ multiplex PCR reads in MiXCR, keeping a single row per CDR3 protein. The sample has 200,000 or so distinct CDR3 sequences, 90% to 95% seen once; the top ten hold about 0.096%. The specimen sequenced was CD4+ T cells from PBMCs. These receptors were obtained from a human donor with multiple sclerosis.

The gene calls are TRBV20-1 and TRBJ1-4; D remains ambiguous. The V end was cut by 1 base, the J end by 8 bases, with 11 bases between. Germline-derived CDR1 and CDR2 are DFQATT and SNEGSKA (reference sequence). The CDR3 length is 13 residues. The CDR3 DNA is TGCAGTGCTAGAGCGGAGACAAAAGAAAAACTGTTTTTT. Its translation: CSARAETKEKLFF.

This clonotype was counted a single time. V usage is TRBV20-1 and J usage is TRBJ2-1, with 12 bases matching TRBD2. The V gene's germline CDR1 is DFQATT and CDR2 SNEGSKA (reference sequence). V lost 2 bases, J lost 6 bases, and 5 bases stayed unmatched. The CDR3 sequence is 15 residues long. CDR3 sequence: CSARLAGGQRNEQFF. As DNA, the CDR3 is TGCAGTGCTAGACTAGCGGGAGGGCAACGCAATGAGCAGTTCTTC.

The chain recombines TRBV9 with TRBJ2-3; no reliable D call. V dropped 4 bases and J dropped 10 bases, with 13 bases sitting between them. Germline-derived CDR1 and CDR2 are SGDLS and YYNGEE. CDR3 length: 12 residues. The CDR3 DNA follows: TGTGCCAGCAGCTTGCAAGGGTTTGCGCAGTATTTT. Amino acids: CASSLQGFAQYF.

V gene TRBV15 combines with J gene TRBJ2-7; tentatively, D is TRBD2 (6 bases). Trimming removed 6 bases from V and 3 bases from J, with 9 bases in between. This CDR3 is built from 12 residues. Germline CDR1 reads LNHNV; CDR2 reads YYDKDF (reference sequence). The CDR3 nucleotides are TGTGCCACCAGTCGGGACTTCTACGAGCAGTACTTC. Translated, it gives CATSRDFYEQYF.

The V and J genes are TRBV29-1 and TRBJ2-7; perhaps TRBD1 as D (5 bases). V was shortened by 6 bases and J by 1 base, with 16 bases between the two germline ends. This CDR3 is 14 amino acids long. CDR1 is SQVTM, CDR2 ANQGSEA, per germline. CDR3 DNA sequence: TGCAGCGTGGAGACAGATCCAGCGTCCTACGAGCAGTACTTC. Translating it yields CSVETDPASYEQYF.

The chain has TRBV12-5 and TRBJ2-5; either TRBD1 or TRBD2 may fit D (5 bases each). Trimming pared 6 bases from V and 7 bases from J, leaving 18 bases between. This CDR3 is built from 14 residues. The germline gives CDR1 LGHNT, CDR2 FRNRAP. The CDR3 DNA reads as TGTGCTAGTGGCCCCTCCGGGGCCAAATGGACCCAGTACTTC. It yields the protein CASGPSGAKWTQYF.

The J gene is TRBJ2-3, the V gene TRBV3-1; 11 bases fit TRBD2. The length of the CDR3 is 16 residues. J was trimmed by 2 bases and V by 4 bases; bases with no gene match: 5. The V gene's germline CDR1 is LGHDT and CDR2 YNNKEL (reference sequence). The CDR3 is CASSPRLAGLTDTQYF. CDR3 sequence (DNA): TGTGCCAGCAGCCCCAGACTAGCGGGGCTCACAGATACGCAGTATTTT.

J is TRBJ2-3 and V is TRBV20-1; 8 nucleotides agree with TRBD2. V shed 5 bases and J 2 bases; nucleotides not matched to a gene: 9. The CDR3 runs 15 residues. CDR1 and CDR2 from the germline V gene are DFQATT and SNEGSKA (reference sequence). Here the CDR3 reads CSARSGSGYTDTQYF. The CDR3 DNA follows: TGCAGTGCTCGGAGCGGGAGCGGGTACACAGATACGCAGTATTTT.

The CDR3 DNA reads as TGTGCCAGCATCCCGGCCCGGGGCCGGGACAATGAGCAGTTCTTC. Translation: CASIPARGRDNEQFF. The chain recombines TRBV5-4 with TRBJ2-1; TRBD1 or TRBD2 may be the D gene (5 bases each). V lost 6 bases and J lost 5, with 18 bases in between. This CDR3 region has 15 residues. Per germline, CDR1 SGHNT and CDR2 YYREEE (reference sequence).

CDR3 nucleotides: TGTGCCAGCAGCTCCATGGGATCACTCACTGAAGCTTTCTTT. This translates into CASSSMGSLTEAFF. The genes are TRBV7-2 and TRBJ1-1; D unclear. This CDR3 contains 14 residues. In germline, CDR1 is SGHTA, CDR2 FQGNSA. Between the trimmed V and J ends, which lost 4 bases and 4 bases, there was a span of 13 bases.

This chain joins TRBV3-1 and TRBJ2-5, with 7 nucleotides matching TRBD2. With 3 bases clipped from V and 4 bases from J, the junction kept 8 bases outside the gene matches. The CDR3 loop spans 15 amino acids. Germline CDR1 is LGHDT and CDR2 is YNNKEL (reference sequence). The CDR3 coding sequence is TGTGCCAGCAGCCATGAGGGACTAAAGAGAGAGACCCAGTACTTC. Amino acids: CASSHEGLKRETQYF.

The gene calls are TRBV9 and TRBJ2-1; no definite D call. V shed 0 bases and J shed 9 bases, with 19 bases lying between them. The germline gives CDR1 SGDLS, CDR2 YYNGEE. The CDR3 sequence is 16 residues long. The CDR3 protein is CASSVVLWAPGAEQFF. The DNA for the CDR3 is TGTGCCAGCAGCGTAGTATTGTGGGCCCCGGGTGCTGAGCAGTTCTTC.

The chain uses TRBV4-2 and TRBJ1-5; 9 positions agree with TRBD1. The CDR3 length is 16 residues. The V gene end was trimmed by 4 bases and the J gene end by 3 bases; junction bases not matched to a gene: 7. Germline V lookup: CDR1 LGHNA, CDR2 YNFKEQ. Here the CDR3 reads CASSPRTGDPNQPQHF. As DNA, the CDR3 is TGTGCCAGCAGCCCCCGGACAGGGGATCCCAATCAGCCCCAGCATTTT.

V is TRBV30 and J is TRBJ2-1, with TRBD2 identical over 10 bases. CDR1 is GTSNPN and CDR2 is SVGIG in the germline V gene (reference sequence). The CDR3 has 12 amino acids. Losses at the gene ends were 4 bases for V and 15 bases for J; bases not matched to a gene: 9. The CDR3 DNA follows: TGTGCCTGGACTAGCGGGGGCTGGGGGGCGTTCTTC. Translation: CAWTSGGWGAFF. Using reference TRBV30 and TRBJ2-1 for the parts outside the CDR3, the full variable domain is SQTIHQWPATLVQPVGSPLSLECTVEGTSNPNLYWYRQAAGRGLQLLFYSVGIGQISSEVPQNLSASRPQDRQFILSSKKLLLSDSGFYLCAWTSGGWGAFFGPGTRLTVL.

CDR3 in amino acids: CASSQPRRGTNEQFF. The CDR3 DNA follows: TGCGCCAGCAGCCAACCGCGTCGGGGAACAAATGAGCAGTTCTTC. This chain links TRBV4-1 with TRBJ2-1; D may be TRBD2 (5 bases). The CDR3 totals 15 residues. The V end was cut by 2 bases, the J end by 7 bases, with 15 bases between. In germline, CDR1 is MGHRA, CDR2 YSYEKL.

The rearrangement links TRBV23-1 to TRBJ2-3; TRBD2 might be the D (5 bases). Being an ORF, TRBV23-1 has a function that is uncertain. CDR3 size: 14 residues. V lost 10 bases and J lost 0, with 14 bases in between. CDR3 loop: CATQRRTSTDTQYF. The CDR3 DNA is TGCGCCACGCAGAGGCGGACTAGCACAGATACGCAGTATTTT.

This rearrangement joins TRBV7-8 to TRBJ1-4; the D gene is possibly TRBD1 (6 bases). This CDR3 comprises 14 residues. From germline, CDR1 is SGHVS and CDR2 FQNEAQ. V was clipped by 4 bases and J by 8 bases, with 14 bases between them. This CDR3 reads CASSSPGAGEKLFF. CDR3 DNA: TGTGCCAGCAGCTCCCCAGGGGCCGGGGAAAAACTGTTTTTT.

This chain links TRBV5-1 with TRBJ2-1; the match to TRBD2 covers 12 bases. Germline trimming cut 5 bases from V and 4 bases from J; bases unmatched to any gene: 7. CDR3 length equals 16 residues. Germline lookup yields CDR1 SGHRS and CDR2 YFSETQ. The CDR3 loop reads CASRLTSGGAYNEQFF. CDR3 in DNA: TGCGCCAGCAGGTTGACTAGCGGGGGAGCTTACAATGAGCAGTTCTTC.

The chain couples TRBV29-1 to TRBJ2-1; a weak D match, TRBD1 (6 bases). This CDR3 region has 15 residues. CDR1 is SQVTM, CDR2 ANQGSEA, per germline. The ends were cut back, 5 bases at V and 0 bases at J, with 14 bases in the middle. The CDR3 coding sequence is TGCAGCGTTACCCGGGACAAGAGCTCCTACAATGAGCAGTTCTTC. Encoded protein: CSVTRDKSSYNEQFF.

The chain combines TRBV5-1 with TRBJ1-4; 8 nucleotides align to TRBD1. Germline V gene sequence: CDR1 SGHRS, CDR2 YFSETQ. The ends lost 7 bases at V and 8 bases at J; junction bases unmatched: 7. This CDR3 region has 13 residues. The CDR3 sequence: CASSEGQGEKLFF. DNA of the CDR3: TGCGCCAGCTCGGAAGGACAGGGCGAAAAACTGTTTTTT. The full variable domain, with the rest looked up from reference TRBV5-1 and TRBJ1-4, is KAGVTQTPRYLIKTRGQQVTLSCSPISGHRSVSWYQQTPGQGLQFLFEYFSETQRNKGNFPGRFSGRQFSNSRSEMNVSTLELGDSALYLCASSEGQGEKLFFGSGTQLSVL.

The J gene is TRBJ2-1, the V gene TRBV24-1, with 8 bases fitting TRBD2. The germline gives CDR1 KGHDR, CDR2 SFDVKD. The V segment lost 0 bases and the J segment 4 bases; nucleotides outside the gene matches: 1. The CDR3 runs 15 residues. CDR3 amino acids: CATSDLTSGYNEQFF. CDR3 DNA: TGTGCCACCAGTGATTTGACTAGCGGTTACAATGAGCAGTTCTTC.

The chain carries TRBV27 and TRBJ2-1; 10 bases are a match to TRBD2. This CDR3 has 19 residues. The J segment lost 0 bases and the V segment lost 10 bases, leaving 18 bases of the junction unmatched. Germline V gene sequence: CDR1 MNHEY, CDR2 SMNVEV (reference sequence). The CDR3 loop is CATAFTSGTTWSSYNEQFF. The CDR3 DNA reads as TGTGCCACCGCCTTTACTAGCGGGACCACATGGAGCTCCTACAATGAGCAGTTCTTC.

This chain joins TRBV13 and TRBJ2-1, with D tentatively TRBD1 or TRBD2 (6 bases each). Per the germline V gene, CDR1 is PRHDT and CDR2 is FYEKMQ (reference sequence). The CDR3 spans 17 residues. V was clipped by 4 bases and J by 10 bases, with 26 bases between them. Here the CDR3 reads CASSSTQGQQPRGEQFF. The CDR3 coding sequence is TGTGCCAGCAGCTCTACACAGGGTCAACAACCACGGGGGGAGCAGTTCTTC.

The rearrangement uses TRBV2 and TRBJ1-2, with TRBD1 matching 7 bases. This CDR3 is 13 amino acids long. Germline-derived CDR1 and CDR2 are SNHLY and FYNNEI. V lost 6 bases to trimming and J lost 8 bases; unmatched junction nucleotides: 9. The DNA of the CDR3 is TGTGCCAGCAGAGCCGGACAGGTCTACGGCTACACCTTC. Protein product: CASRAGQVYGYTF. The full variable domain, completed using reference TRBV2 and TRBJ1-2, is EPEVTQTPSHQVTQMGQEVILRCVPISNHLYFYWYRQILGQKVEFLVSFYNNEISEKSEIFDDQFSVERPDGSNFTLKIRSTKLEDSAMYFCASRAGQVYGYTFGSGTRLTVV.

The chain employs TRBV29-1 and TRBJ2-7; TRBD1 aligns across 9 bases. The V and J ends lost 5 bases and 5 bases, in that order; junction bases with no gene match: 4. Per germline, CDR1 SQVTM and CDR2 ANQGSEA. The CDR3 length is 12 residues. The CDR3 is CSVRTGGDEQYF. The CDR3 DNA reads as TGCAGCGTTCGCACAGGGGGCGACGAGCAGTACTTC.

The rearrangement links TRBV12-3 or TRBV12-4 to TRBJ1-1; D unresolved. The CDR3 contains 13 residues. The V gene lost 3 bases and the J gene lost 5 bases, with 10 bases spanning the gap. In DNA, the CDR3 is TGTGCCAGCAGTTTCGAGGGAAGGACTGAAGCTTTCTTT. Its translation is CASSFEGRTEAFF.

This chain joins TRBV30 and TRBJ2-7; TRBD2 might be the D (5 bases). The V gene lost 3 bases and the J gene lost 2 bases, with 17 bases spanning the gap. The CDR3 length is 15 residues. Per the germline V gene, CDR1 is GTSNPN and CDR2 is SVGIG (reference sequence). This CDR3 reads CAWRSPSPGTYEQYF. In DNA form, the CDR3 reads TGTGCCTGGAGGTCACCTTCCCCCGGGACCTACGAGCAGTACTTC.